The 24 T cell receptor beta chains in this list originate from one sample, sequenced in a study of T cell changes during pregnancy in multiple sclerosis. Profiling relied on immunoSEQ multiplex PCR, and the TCRdb table lists in-frame clones only, not all of them. The table includes around 72,000 clones, around nine tenths detected once. Material: CD4+ T cells from peripheral blood mononuclear cells, obtained before pregnancy. These receptors all come from a female donor with multiple sclerosis, enrolled in a pregnancy study.

The chain links TRBV2 to TRBJ1-2, with 9 bases identical to TRBD1. With V trimmed by 6 bases and J by 6 bases, 8 bases remained unmatched. This CDR3 has 14 amino acids. Germline CDR1 reads SNHLY; CDR2 reads FYNNEI. CDR3 DNA sequence: TGTGCCAGCAGGGGACAGGGTCGGGTAAATGGCTACACCTTC. It codes for CASRGQGRVNGYTF. Looking up the rest from reference TRBV2 and TRBJ1-2 gives the full variable domain: EPEVTQTPSHQVTQMGQEVILRCVPISNHLYFYWYRQILGQKVEFLVSFYNNEISEKSEIFDDQFSVERPDGSNFTLKIRSTKLEDSAMYFCASRGQGRVNGYTFGSGTRLTVV.

The rearrangement joins TRBV2 to TRBJ1-2; D perhaps matches TRBD1 (5 bases). The V end was cut by 6 bases, the J end by 6 bases, with 20 bases between. The CDR3 has 15 residues. Germline values: CDR1 SNHLY, CDR2 FYNNEI. CDR3 nucleotide sequence: TGTGCCAGCAGGGATGACAGCGATTGGGGTGATGGCTACACCTTC. Translation: CASRDDSDWGDGYTF.

The chain links TRBV5-1 to TRBJ1-4; 7 bases are shared with TRBD1. The germline CDR1 and CDR2 sequences are SGHRS and YFSETQ. V trimming: 4 bases; J trimming: 3 bases; junction bases outside the gene matches: 3. This CDR3 is built from 14 residues. CDR3 loop: CASSPQGSNEKLFF. The DNA for the CDR3 is TGCGCCAGCAGCCCACAGGGGTCTAATGAAAAACTGTTTTTT. The full variable domain, in which reference TRBV5-1 and TRBJ1-4 provide the parts outside the CDR3, is KAGVTQTPRYLIKTRGQQVTLSCSPISGHRSVSWYQQTPGQGLQFLFEYFSETQRNKGNFPGRFSGRQFSNSRSEMNVSTLELGDSALYLCASSPQGSNEKLFFGSGTQLSVL.

This clone has just a few counts. The chain uses TRBV28 and TRBJ1-2; D is possibly TRBD1 (6 bases). V was cut by 6 bases and J by 7 bases, with 21 bases left in between. The germline gives CDR1 MDHEN, CDR2 SYDVKM. The CDR3 has 15 amino acids. CDR3 in DNA: TGTGCCAGCAGGGTACACGCCAGGGGTGAAGTTGGCTACACCTTC. It yields the protein CASRVHARGEVGYTF.

This chain joins TRBV5-6 and TRBJ1-2, with 8 bases matching TRBD1. The CDR3 is 12 residues long. The junction had 3 bases not matched to a gene; V was cut back by 6 bases and J by 5 bases. Germline-derived CDR1 and CDR2 are SGHDT and YYEEEE. The CDR3 nucleotides are TGTGCCAGCAACAGGGGGGAGTATGGCTACACCTTC. Protein: CASNRGEYGYTF.

This clone is a singleton in its sample. The V gene is TRBV7-2, the J gene TRBJ1-1, with D possibly being TRBD1 (6 bases). V lost 4 bases, J lost 2 bases, and 11 bases lay in between. Germline V gives CDR1 SGHTA, CDR2 FQGNSA. This CDR3 spans 14 amino acids. The CDR3 DNA follows: TGTGCCAGCAGCTCGACAGGTTTCAACACTGAAGCTTTCTTT. Translation: CASSSTGFNTEAFF.

The chain links TRBV2 to TRBJ1-1, with D possibly being TRBD1 (5 bases). The CDR3 is made up of 14 amino acids. Germline V gene data show CDR1 as SNHLY and CDR2 as FYNNEI. The V end was cut by 9 bases, the J end by 5 bases, with 19 bases between. CDR3 protein: CASIFRRGSTEAFF. The CDR3 coding sequence is TGTGCCAGTATTTTCAGACGGGGGTCTACTGAAGCTTTCTTT.

This sequence joins TRBV30 and TRBJ1-4; a weak D match, TRBD1 (5 bases). CDR3 size: 14 residues. V was clipped by 2 bases and J by 5 bases, with 12 bases between them. CDR1 and CDR2 (germline): GTSNPN, SVGIG (reference sequence). The CDR3 here is CAWSQGGGNEKLFF. CDR3 sequence (DNA): TGTGCCTGGAGTCAGGGAGGCGGAAATGAAAAACTGTTTTTT.

The genes are TRBV21-1 and TRBJ2-1; the table's D gene call, TRBD2, was not cross checked with the DNA. TRBV21-1 is a pseudogene segment. The CDR3 sequence is 19 residues long. The CDR3 region is CASSKKNRLAGPSYNEQFF. As DNA, the CDR3 is TGTGCCAGCAGCAAAAAAAATCGACTAGCGGGGCCCTCCTACAATGAGCAGTTCTTC.

J is TRBJ2-4 and V is TRBV2, with D possibly matching TRBD1 (6 bases). The CDR3 covers 12 residues. Germline-derived CDR1 and CDR2 are SNHLY and FYNNEI. The V end was cut by 8 bases, the J end by 6 bases, with 11 bases between. The CDR3 reads CASAQGRNIQYF. The CDR3 bases are TGTGCCAGCGCACAGGGTAGAAACATTCAGTACTTC.

The J gene is TRBJ2-5, the V gene TRBV5-6; a possible D gene is TRBD1 (6 bases). Germline CDR1 reads SGHDT; CDR2 reads YYEEEE. This CDR3 comprises 15 residues. The V end lost 3 bases, the J end lost 5 bases, and 17 bases lay between the germline ends. The CDR3, as DNA: TGTGCCAGCAGCTCGAACCAGGGGATCGGGGAGACCCAGTACTTC. This sequence encodes CASSSNQGIGETQYF. Filled out from reference TRBV5-6 and TRBJ2-5, the complete variable domain reads DAGVTQSPTHLIKTRGQQVTLRCSPKSGHDTVSWYQQALGQGPQFIFQYYEEEERQRGNFPDRFSGHQFPNYSSELNVNALLLGDSALYLCASSSNQGIGETQYFGPGTRLLVL.

This chain connects TRBV18 to TRBJ1-2; D not certain. Germline assignment: CDR1 KGHSH and CDR2 LQKENI. The CDR3 length is 14 residues. The ends were cut back, 2 bases at V and 6 bases at J, with 13 bases in the middle. DNA for the CDR3: TGTGCCAGCTCACCAGACACTTCCAACGATGGCTACACCTTC. Encoded protein: CASSPDTSNDGYTF. The full variable domain, completed using reference TRBV18 and TRBJ1-2, is NAGVMQNPRHLVRRRGQEARLRCSPMKGHSHVYWYRQLPEEGLKFMVYLQKENIIDESGMPKERFSAEFPKEGPSILRIQQVVRGDSAAYFCASSPDTSNDGYTFGSGTRLTVV.

This clone has more than one count but fewer than ten. The chain combines TRBV29-1 with TRBJ1-1; 8 positions match TRBD1. In germline, CDR1 is SQVTM, CDR2 ANQGSEA. Unmatched junction bases numbered 3, after V lost 5 bases and J lost 1 base. The CDR3 is 13 residues long. This CDR3 is CSVKGQENTEAFF. The CDR3 nucleotides are TGCAGCGTTAAGGGACAGGAGAACACTGAAGCTTTCTTT.

The J gene is TRBJ2-1, the V gene TRBV28; 10 positions agree with TRBD2. Germline CDR1 MDHEN, CDR2 SYDVKM. The length of the CDR3 is 15 residues. J gave up 10 bases and V 3 bases, and 9 bases lay outside the gene matches. CDR3 in amino acids: CASSLGATSGAEQFF. CDR3 nucleotides: TGTGCCAGCAGTTTGGGTGCTACTAGCGGGGCCGAGCAGTTCTTC.

The rearrangement joins TRBV9 to TRBJ1-3, with D possibly matching TRBD1 (6 bases). The CDR3 extends over 16 amino acids. Trimming stripped 4 bases from V and 2 bases from J, with 16 bases between. Per germline, CDR1 SGDLS and CDR2 YYNGEE. CDR3 coding DNA: TGTGCCAGCAGCACCGACCCCAGGGGAGCTGGAAACACCATATATTTT. Protein: CASSTDPRGAGNTIYF.

The chain recombines TRBV27 with TRBJ1-6; 9 bases agree with TRBD1. Losses at the gene ends were 5 bases for V and 14 bases for J; bases not matched to a gene: 22. Germline loops: CDR1 MNHEY, CDR2 SMNVEV (reference sequence). The CDR3 loop spans 18 amino acids. The CDR3 coding sequence is TGTGCCAGCAGTAAAAGGACAGGGGCCAGCACAGGGAATTTGGCCCTCCACTTT. It specifies CASSKRTGASTGNLALHF.

V and J are TRBV19 and TRBJ2-2; tentatively, D is TRBD1 (5 bases). The V gene lost 5 bases and the J gene lost 3 bases, with 10 bases spanning the gap. The CDR3 is 14 residues long. CDR1 and CDR2 from the germline V gene are LNHDA and SQIVND (reference sequence). The CDR3 bases are TGTGCCAGTAGTGACAGTCAATACACCGGGGAGCTGTTTTTT. Amino acid sequence: CASSDSQYTGELFF.

This chain connects TRBV25-1 to TRBJ1-2, with D maybe TRBD1 (6 bases). CDR1 is MGHDK, CDR2 SYGVNS, per germline. V lost 6 bases and J 1 base, leaving 9 bases between the germline ends. This CDR3 has 13 residues. CDR3 in DNA: TGTGCCAGCAGGGGGGCGTATAACTATGGCTACACCTTC. It yields the protein CASRGAYNYGYTF.

Remarks on this clone: The junction does not match germline at one end; this may be a read error. V gene TRBV30 combines with J gene TRBJ1-5; the D is unclear. This CDR3 is built from 15 residues. Germline V lookup: CDR1 GTSNPN, CDR2 SVGIG (reference sequence). CDR3 protein: CAWSVRGPRNQPQHF. CDR3 nucleotides: TGTGCCTGGAGTGTACGGGGTCCCCGCAACCAGCCCCAGCATTTT.

V is TRBV10-3 and J is TRBJ2-5; 11 bases match TRBD2. Germline V gene lookup returns CDR1 ENHRY and CDR2 SYGVKD. The CDR3 has 15 amino acids. The V segment lost 5 bases and the J segment 3 bases; nucleotides outside the gene matches: 5. CDR3 DNA: TGTGCCATCAGTATAGCGGGAGGGCCTAAAGAGACCCAGTACTTC. Translating gives CAISIAGGPKETQYF.

The V call is TRBV7-2, the J call TRBJ1-1; D may be TRBD1 (6 bases). Trimming removed 6 bases from V and 3 bases from J, with 11 bases in between. The germline V gene encodes CDR1 SGHTA and CDR2 FQGNSA. The CDR3 sequence is 13 residues long. The CDR3 loop is CASRKQGDTEAFF. DNA for the CDR3: TGTGCCAGCAGGAAACAGGGAGACACTGAAGCTTTCTTT.

This clone is a singleton in its sample. DNA for the CDR3: TGTGCCTGGACAATCTCTGGAAACACCATATATTTT. Translated: CAWTISGNTIYF. This sequence joins TRBV30 and TRBJ1-3; D is unresolved. The ends were cut back, 4 bases at V and 0 bases at J, with 4 bases in the middle. The germline gives CDR1 GTSNPN, CDR2 SVGIG (reference sequence). This CDR3 is 12 amino acids long.

The rearrangement uses TRBV6-5 and TRBJ2-5, with TRBD2 as a possible D gene (6 bases). This CDR3 contains 15 residues. Germline lookup yields CDR1 MNHEY and CDR2 SVGAGI. Trimming cost V 2 bases and J 5 bases, with 15 bases left between them. As DNA, the CDR3 is TGTGCCAGCAGTTACACCCCGCGGGGCCCGGAGACCCAGTACTTC. Its protein product is CASSYTPRGPETQYF.

This clone was observed a handful of times. The chain carries TRBV9 and TRBJ2-7; 10 bases align to TRBD2. This CDR3 comprises 16 residues. V lost 2 bases, J lost 5 bases, and 10 bases stayed unmatched. In germline, CDR1 is SGDLS, CDR2 YYNGEE. The CDR3: CASSVGGRTSGNEQYF. Written as DNA, the CDR3 is TGTGCCAGCAGCGTTGGGGGACGGACTAGCGGAAACGAGCAGTACTTC. Full variable domain (rest looked up from reference TRBV9 and TRBJ2-7): DSGVTQTPKHLITATGQRVTLRCSPRSGDLSVYWYQQSLDQGLQFLIQYYNGEERAKGNILERFSAQQFPDLHSELNLSSLELGDSALYFCASSVGGRTSGNEQYFGPGTRLTVT.